This T cell receptor (beta chain) was found in a study of T-cell reconstitution after alpha-beta-depleted transplantation in children. Study-wide results and limits: It was reported that alpha-beta T cells came from several hundred expanded graft clones (about two months after transplant). Recipient T cells and thymic progenitors that survived were the source of the high TCRbeta diversity seen at day 60 in some patients.

Preparing the TCRbeta library involved the use of unique molecular identifiers. Each CDR3 protein is one row after TCRdb ran MiXCR on the PCR reads. The top ten hold roughly 15% of the sample, which has around 500,000 distinct CDR3 sequences, under 30% seen once. Turning to this clonotype: Its antigen is undetermined.

Germline V CDR1 and CDR2: SGHVS, FNYEAQ. V was clipped by 6 bases and J by 6 bases, with 20 bases between them. This CDR3 comprises 15 residues. This specimen was PBMCs, mostly from graft donor cells, taken 360 days after TCRalphabeta/CD19-depleted stem cell transplant. This sequence originates from a boy under two years old who had a stem cell transplant for acute myeloid leukemia, so the T cells may come from the graft donor. This sequence joins TRBV7-6 and TRBJ2-5; unclear D gene. The chain's CDR3 is CASRHGFRSEKTQYF. CDR3 in DNA: TGTGCCAGCAGACACGGGTTTCGATCGGAAAAGACCCAGTACTTC.